The present TCR beta chain was sequenced within a study of control samples from healthy donors and cancer patients. CDR3 size: 14 residues. V was shortened by 2 bases and J by 6 bases, with 13 bases between the two germline ends. Germline assignment: CDR1 SEHNR and CDR2 FQNEAQ (reference sequence). The assay was immunoSEQ multiplex PCR, and TCRdb's table has in-frame clones only and misses some. The sample shows around 140,000 clones, more than 85% of them seen only once. The clonotype comes from a man younger than 30 in good health. The sample was blood. The V call is TRBV7-9, the J call TRBJ1-2; no reliable D call. CDR3 nucleotides: TGTGCCAGCAGCTTAAACGGCCAGAGGCATGGCTACACCTTC. Translation gives CASSLNGQRHGYTF.